The present T cell receptor (beta chain) was sequenced within a study of blood T cell repertoires in COVID-19. Turning to the study itself: Spain, Italy and the United States supplied samples that represented acute and convalescent COVID-19. The cDNA or gDNA used as material had been derived from T cells, B-cell-depleted T cells, or PBMCs.

Germline values: CDR1 SGHRS, CDR2 YFSETQ. The V gene lost 0 bases and the J gene lost 2 bases, with 11 bases spanning the gap. This CDR3 has 15 residues. Cohort 3 donors counted as recovered after two negative PCRs, clearance, or resolved symptoms. This table comes from immunoSEQ multiplex PCR, and its TCRdb copy is limited to in-frame clones, with some not included. The table shows 200,000 to 250,000 clones, with approximately 80% occurring only once. Comment on this clone: The sample has other DNA sequences that encode this CDR3 too.

J is TRBJ2-5 and V is TRBV5-1, with TRBD1 as a possible D gene (6 bases). The sequence was collected from a man aged 55 to 70 who had recovered from COVID-19. Sample: PBMCs or T cells enriched from blood (not recorded which). The CDR3 here is CASSLAGTGQETQYF. The CDR3 nucleotides are TGCGCCAGCAGCTTGGCAGGCACAGGGCAAGAGACCCAGTACTTC.